A selection of T cell receptor beta chains follows, all from one sample in a study of beta chain features in type 1 diabetes. Sequencing was performed with immunoSEQ multiplex PCR; in TCRdb, only in-frame clones are kept and a portion is missing. The sample includes roughly 730,000 clones, around 15% of them seen just once. Sequencing was done on a sample of naive CD4+ T cells from blood. The receptors were sampled from a young man with type 1 diabetes. CDR3s include the opening cysteine and the closing phenylalanine or tryptophan. The order of the fields is CDR3 protein, CDR3 DNA, J gene, D gene, V gene, clone size. A D gene is named only where the DNA matches it firmly. Rows may omit the clone size; those that give it use once, few, many or a size class.

CASIRTNGGPETQYF TGTGCCAGCATCAGGACTAACGGGGGGCCAGAGACCCAGTACTTC TRBJ2-5 NA TRBV6-5 NA
CASSLAPAGGALLSQYF TGTGCCAGCAGCTTGGCCCCCGCCGGGGGGGCGCTTCTGTCCCAGTACTTC TRBJ2-5 TRBD2 TRBV5-4 few
CASSLDGRSGANVLTF TGCGCCAGCAGCTTGGACGGACGCTCTGGCGCCAACGTCCTGACTTTC TRBJ2-6 NA TRBV5-1 NA
CASSVGGSNTEAFF TGTGCCAGCAGTGTGGGGGGATCGAACACTGAAGCTTTCTTT TRBJ1-1 NA TRBV5-6 NA
CASSDGARTWSGETQYF TGTGCCAGCAGTGACGGGGCCAGGACCTGGTCGGGTGAGACCCAGTACTTC TRBJ2-5 NA TRBV6-4 NA
CASSGDRVRLVNYGYTF TGTGCCAGCAGTGGCGACAGGGTGCGACTCGTTAACTATGGCTACACCTTC TRBJ1-2 TRBD1 TRBV6-1 NA
CSVGGDYQETQYF TGCAGCGTTGGCGGTGATTACCAAGAGACCCAGTACTTC TRBJ2-5 NA TRBV29-1 few
CASSVQGPAKNIQYF TGTGCCAGCAGCGTACAGGGGCCAGCCAAAAACATTCAGTACTTC TRBJ2-4 TRBD1 TRBV13 many
CASSLSRGGYTF TGCGCCAGCAGCTTGTCGAGGGGTGGCTACACCTTC TRBJ1-2 NA TRBV5-1 NA
CASSLGDGSYEQYF TGTGCCAGCAGCTTAGGGGACGGCTCCTACGAGCAGTACTTC TRBJ2-7 NA TRBV7-9 NA
CASSYRGATEAFF TGTGCCAGCAGCTACAGGGGGGCCACTGAAGCTTTCTTT TRBJ1-1 TRBD1 TRBV27 few
CAISKTQTGPNTEAFF TGTGCCATCAGCAAAACGCAAACAGGGCCGAACACTGAAGCTTTCTTT TRBJ1-1 NA TRBV10-3 few
CAWSPGEGFYF TGTGCCTGGAGCCCCGGGGAGGGTTTTTACTTC TRBJ2-7 TRBD2 TRBV30 NA
CASSGVGQGDNEQFF TGTGCCAGCAGCGGCGTGGGACAGGGAGACAATGAGCAGTTCTTC TRBJ2-1 TRBD1 TRBV7-6 NA
CASSLPTVNYGYTF TGTGCCAGCAGTCTCCCGACAGTTAACTATGGCTACACCTTC TRBJ1-2 NA TRBV28 NA
CASSPTSGTRETQYF TGTGCCAGCTCACCGACTAGCGGGACAAGAGAGACCCAGTACTTC TRBJ2-5 TRBD2 TRBV18 few
CASSRAGTREGETQYF TGTGCCAGTAGTAGAGCCGGGACCCGGGAAGGAGAGACCCAGTACTTC TRBJ2-5 NA TRBV19 NA
CASSPANTEAFF TGTGCCAGCAGCCCAGCGAACACTGAAGCTTTCTTT TRBJ1-1 NA TRBV7-9 few
CASSSGPSWGNQPQHF TGTGCCAGCAGCTCGGGGCCCTCCTGGGGCAATCAGCCCCAGCATTTT TRBJ1-5 NA TRBV7-9 few
CASSLDLVGRAGEQYF TGTGCCAGCAGTTTAGATCTGGTCGGCAGGGCAGGCGAGCAGTACTTC TRBJ2-7 NA TRBV28 NA
CASSVGGRNSPLHF TGTGCCAGCAGCGTAGGAGGGCGGAATTCACCCCTCCACTTT TRBJ1-6 NA TRBV9 NA
CASSFGEKLFF TGTGCCAGCAGCTTCGGGGAAAAACTGTTTTTT TRBJ1-4 NA TRBV5-4 few
CANPGQGNTEAFF TGTGCCAACCCGGGACAGGGGAACACTGAAGCTTTCTTT TRBJ1-1 TRBD1 TRBV2 NA
CASRRETGNNYGYTF TGTGCCAGCAGGCGGGAGACAGGGAACAACTATGGCTACACCTTC TRBJ1-2 TRBD1 TRBV6-5 NA
CACSGTASPAEQYF TGTGCCTGCTCCGGGACAGCCTCCCCCGCCGAGCAGTACTTC TRBJ2-7 TRBD1 TRBV6-5 few
CASSVGAGKGDTEAFF TGTGCCAGCAGCGTAGGGGCAGGAAAAGGGGACACTGAAGCTTTCTTT TRBJ1-1 NA TRBV9 NA
CASRGTGVYGYTF TGTGCCAGCAGGGGGACAGGGGTCTATGGCTACACCTTC TRBJ1-2 TRBD1 TRBV28 few
CASTIRSGTLEQYF TGTGCCAGCACAATCAGAAGTGGGACTCTCGAGCAGTACTTC TRBJ2-7 NA TRBV28 NA
CAWAPLDRANSPLHF TGTGCCTGGGCTCCCCTGGACAGGGCGAATTCACCCCTCCACTTT TRBJ1-6 TRBD1 TRBV30 few
CASSLGYEKLFF TGTGCCAGCAGCTTAGGCTATGAAAAACTGTTTTTT TRBJ1-4 NA TRBV7-2 few
CASSQWIFTEAFF TGTGCCAGCAGCCAATGGATTTTCACTGAAGCTTTCTTT TRBJ1-1 NA TRBV14 few
CAGRDSPSHEQYF TGTGCCGGTAGGGACTCCCCTTCCCACGAGCAGTACTTC TRBJ2-7 NA TRBV6-1 NA
CASGHDSYNEQFF TGTGCCTCGGGACATGACTCCTACAATGAGCAGTTCTTC TRBJ2-1 NA TRBV30 NA
CASSPRQGGQETQYF TGTGCCAGCTCACCCAGGCAGGGGGGCCAAGAGACCCAGTACTTC TRBJ2-5 NA TRBV18 few
CAWSIPSSGNTIYF TGTGCCTGGAGTATTCCTTCGTCGGGAAACACCATATATTTT TRBJ1-3 NA TRBV30 NA
CAWSPGLADRYEQYF TGTGCCTGGAGTCCTGGACTAGCGGACCGCTACGAGCAGTACTTC TRBJ2-7 TRBD2 TRBV30 few
CASSLGQGITDTQYF TGTGCCAGCAGCTTGGGACAGGGAATCACAGATACGCAGTATTTT TRBJ2-3 TRBD1 TRBV7-9 few
CASSEAGGYGYTF TGTGCCAGCAGTGAAGCCGGCGGCTATGGCTACACCTTC TRBJ1-2 NA TRBV6-1 few
CASSLGLAGGDQETQYF TGTGCCAGCAGCTTAGGCCTAGCGGGTGGGGATCAAGAGACCCAGTACTTC TRBJ2-5 TRBD2 TRBV11-2 few
CASSTGTGSYEQYF TGTGCCAGCAGCACCGGGACAGGGTCCTACGAGCAGTACTTC TRBJ2-7 TRBD1 TRBV13 few
CASSLGQGRGMNTEAFF TGCGCCAGCAGCTTGGGACAGGGAAGAGGAATGAACACTGAAGCTTTCTTT TRBJ1-1 TRBD1 TRBV5-1 NA
CASSQIDRPEGEQYF TGTGCCAGCAGCCAAATTGACAGGCCTGAGGGCGAGCAGTACTTC TRBJ2-7 NA TRBV7-3 NA
CASRGGPNQPQHF TGTGCCAGCCGGGGGGGACCCAATCAGCCCCAGCATTTT TRBJ1-5 NA TRBV9 NA
CASTGWGQEGGYTF TGTGCCAGCACCGGCTGGGGACAGGAAGGAGGCTACACCTTC TRBJ1-2 TRBD1 TRBV28 few
CASSTNSNTGELFF TGTGCCAGCAGCACTAATTCGAACACCGGGGAGCTGTTTTTT TRBJ2-2 NA TRBV28 NA
CASSYSAPSTDTQYF TGTGCCAGCAGTTACTCGGCACCTAGCACAGATACGCAGTATTTT TRBJ2-3 NA TRBV6-5 NA
CAWSSDRVAPGANVLTF TGTGCCTGGAGTTCGGACAGGGTAGCGCCTGGGGCCAACGTCCTGACTTTC TRBJ2-6 TRBD1 TRBV30 NA
CASSPGSGGAYETQYF TGTGCCAGCAGCCCTGGGTCCGGGGGGGCTTACGAGACCCAGTACTTC TRBJ2-5 TRBD2 TRBV5-6 NA
CASRGLANSGNTIYF TGTGCCTCCAGGGGTTTGGCTAACTCTGGAAACACCATATATTTT TRBJ1-3 NA TRBV30 NA
CASTLSTSGESYEQYF TGTGCCAGCACCCTATCCACTAGCGGGGAGTCCTACGAGCAGTACTTC TRBJ2-7 TRBD2 TRBV6-6 few
CASSLAQVWGNTEAFF TGTGCCAGCAGCCTTGCACAGGTGTGGGGGAACACTGAAGCTTTCTTT TRBJ1-1 NA TRBV14 NA
CASHGLARSYEQYF TGTGCCAGCCACGGACTGGCCCGCTCCTACGAGCAGTACTTC TRBJ2-7 NA TRBV6-1 NA
CASGLPNRNYEQYF TGTGCTAGTGGACTACCCAACAGGAACTACGAGCAGTACTTC TRBJ2-7 NA TRBV12-5 few
CASRPGSGHNEQFF TGCGCCAGTCGTCCGGGGAGCGGGCACAATGAGCAGTTCTTC TRBJ2-1 NA TRBV5-1 few
CASSYPGSYEQYF TGTGCCAGCAGTTACCCAGGGAGCTACGAGCAGTACTTC TRBJ2-7 NA TRBV6-5 NA